The 32 T cell receptor beta chains below come from one sample, sequenced in a study of neurological immune-mediated disorders. Documented time point: longitudinal time-point 1 (baseline). TCRdb passed the 5' RACE reads through MiXCR, listing each CDR3 protein once. The sample consists of 70,000 to 75,000 distinct CDR3 sequences, roughly 15% of them appearing once. Sequenced input: PBMCs. The receptors come from a female donor with HTLV-1-associated myelopathy (HAM/TSP).

This clonotype was seen repeatedly, ten times or more. The CDR3 nucleotides are TGTGCCAGCAGCTTATCGGACATGATCGATTCACCCCTCCACTTT. Translating gives CASSLSDMIDSPLHF. The chain carries TRBV7-9 and TRBJ1-6; perhaps TRBD1 as D (5 bases). Trimming pared 2 bases from V and 8 bases from J, leaving 13 bases between. In germline, CDR1 is SEHNR, CDR2 FQNEAQ (reference sequence). CDR3 length: 15 residues.

This clonotype was seen at least ten times. J is TRBJ2-7 and V is TRBV6-2 or TRBV6-3; 9 positions agree with TRBD2. CDR1 is MNHEY and CDR2 is SVGEGT in the germline V gene. The CDR3 spans 15 residues. The V and J ends lost 2 bases and 5 bases, in that order; junction bases with no gene match: 7. CDR3: CASSYGGGVQNEQYF. Here the CDR3 DNA reads TGTGCCAGCAGTTACGGCGGGGGGGTTCAGAACGAGCAGTACTTC.

Points on this clonotype: This could be a read error, since a much larger clone is one nucleotide away. The chain couples TRBV5-1 to TRBJ2-6, with 10 bases that match TRBD2. Germline V gene data show CDR1 as SGHRS and CDR2 as YFSETQ. V was pared by 4 bases and J by 0 bases, with 7 bases of the junction left unmatched. This CDR3 has 18 amino acids. The CDR3 bases are TGCGCCAGCAGCGATCGGACTAGCGGTCCCTCTGGGGCCAACGTCCTGACTTTC. Amino acid sequence: CASSDRTSGPSGANVLTF.

The sample holds many counts of this clonotype. The chain recombines TRBV2 with TRBJ1-1, with D hard to call. The germline CDR1 and CDR2 sequences are SNHLY and FYNNEI. V was clipped by 1 base and J by 1 base, with 4 bases between them. The CDR3 is 13 amino acids. CDR3 amino acids: CASSEEQNTEAFF. CDR3 nucleotides: TGTGCCAGCAGTGAAGAACAGAACACTGAAGCTTTCTTT.

This clonotype has at least ten counts. The rearrangement uses TRBV5-1 and TRBJ2-1; D unclear. The germline V gene has CDR1 SGHRS and CDR2 YFSETQ. The CDR3 is made up of 14 amino acids. V lost 3 bases, J lost 3 bases, and 10 bases lay in between. The CDR3 protein is CASSYGSDYNEQFF. CDR3 nucleotide sequence: TGCGCCAGCAGCTACGGAAGCGACTACAATGAGCAGTTCTTC.

This clonotype was seen ten or more times. The chain combines TRBV20-1 with TRBJ2-7; 9 bases agree with TRBD2. Germline trimming cut 6 bases from V and 4 bases from J; bases unmatched to any gene: 13. CDR1 is DFQATT, CDR2 SNEGSKA, per germline (reference sequence). The CDR3 is 15 amino acids. The CDR3 is CSARPSGGKTYEQYF. CDR3 DNA sequence: TGCAGTGCGCGGCCGAGCGGGGGGAAGACTTACGAGCAGTACTTC.

This clonotype was seen at least ten times. This chain uses TRBV4-1 with TRBJ2-5; 8 positions agree with TRBD2. In germline, CDR1 is MGHRA, CDR2 YSYEKL. The CDR3 is made up of 16 amino acids. The junction had 8 bases not matched to a gene; V was cut back by 1 base and J by 4 bases. CDR3 loop: CASSQGAGGPRETQYF. CDR3 sequence (DNA): TGCGCCAGCAGCCAAGGGGCGGGGGGCCCTCGAGAGACCCAGTACTTC.

This clonotype appeared a few times. The CDR3 DNA sequence: TGTGCCAGCAGCCAAACTTCTGGCGGAGCAGCCAAAAACATTCAGTACTTC. Translation: CASSQTSGGAAKNIQYF. The rearrangement links TRBV3-1 to TRBJ2-4; D ambiguous. The germline V and J ends were trimmed by 2 bases and 0 bases, with 14 bases remaining between them. CDR1 LGHDT and CDR2 YNNKEL come from the germline V gene (reference sequence). The CDR3 consists of 17 residues.

This clonotype showed up many times. The chain couples TRBV5-1 to TRBJ1-2; D is uncertain. Trimming stripped 4 bases from V and 4 bases from J, with 5 bases between. This CDR3 contains 11 residues. Germline assignment: CDR1 SGHRS and CDR2 YFSETQ. The CDR3 nucleotides are TGCGCCAGCAGCATGGGCTATGGCTACACCTTC. It yields the protein CASSMGYGYTF. Full variable domain (remainder filled in from reference TRBV5-1 and TRBJ1-2): KAGVTQTPRYLIKTRGQQVTLSCSPISGHRSVSWYQQTPGQGLQFLFEYFSETQRNKGNFPGRFSGRQFSNSRSEMNVSTLELGDSALYLCASSMGYGYTFGSGTRLTVV.

This clonotype was counted many times. V usage is TRBV20-1 and J usage is TRBJ2-1; no clear D gene. The germline V gene encodes CDR1 DFQATT and CDR2 SNEGSKA (reference sequence). The CDR3 sequence is 12 residues long. With 0 bases removed from V and 8 bases from J, the gap between germline ends came to 8 bases. The CDR3 bases are TGCAGTGCTAGAGACGGCGGTTATGAGCAGTTCTTC. Protein sequence: CSARDGGYEQFF.

At least ten counts were recorded for this clonotype. This chain uses TRBV20-1 with TRBJ2-7, with D perhaps TRBD1 (5 bases). Germline CDR1 is DFQATT and CDR2 is SNEGSKA (reference sequence). Trimming pared 0 bases from V and 6 bases from J, leaving 15 bases between. This CDR3 region has 14 residues. The CDR3: CSARDRLGQPEQYF. DNA of the CDR3: TGCAGTGCTAGAGATCGGTTGGGGCAGCCCGAGCAGTACTTC.

This clonotype was seen a handful of times. The CDR3 region has the DNA TGTGCCAGCAGCTTATTAATCTCGACGAGGGGGAGGTCCGGGGAGCTGTTTTTT. Encoded protein: CASSLLISTRGRSGELFF. This chain joins TRBV11-2 and TRBJ2-2; D is perhaps TRBD1 or TRBD2 (6 bases each). Trimming shortened V by 2 bases and J by 6 bases, and 22 bases separated the two germline ends. Germline values: CDR1 SGHAT, CDR2 FQNNGV. The CDR3 has 18 residues.

About this clonotype itself: It is likely a read error, because the conserved phenylalanine at the end of the CDR3 is missing. The CDR3 protein is CASSPTGLRNTEAFV. DNA for the CDR3: TGTGCCAGCTCACCGACAGGGTTGAGGAACACTGAAGCTTTCGTT. The rearrangement links TRBV18 to TRBJ1-1; 7 positions match TRBD1. This CDR3 spans 15 amino acids. CDR1 is KGHSH and CDR2 is LQKENI in the germline V gene. Losses at the gene ends were 3 bases for V and 1 base for J; bases not matched to a gene: 5.

This clonotype has a count of ten or more. V is TRBV5-8 and J is TRBJ1-4; possibly TRBD1 for D (6 bases). Germline CDR1 SGHTS, CDR2 YDEGEE. Trimming shortened V by 4 bases and J by 7 bases, and 11 bases separated the two germline ends. The CDR3 extends over 13 amino acids. Here the CDR3 DNA reads TGTGCCAGCAGCCCAGGGGTCGCTGAAAAACTGTTTTTT. Translation: CASSPGVAEKLFF.

This clonotype showed up many times. The CDR3 coding sequence is TGCGCCAGCAGCCAAGATCGCGTTCTGGAAGAGCAGTACTTC. Its protein is CASSQDRVLEEQYF. The chain is built from TRBV4-1 and TRBJ2-7; D unresolved. From germline, CDR1 is MGHRA and CDR2 YSYEKL. Trimming left V 0 bases short and J 7 bases short, with 13 bases between. CDR3 length equals 14 residues.

This clonotype was found many times. The CDR3 coding sequence is TGCAGCGTTGGCGGGACAGCTCTCAATGAAAAACTGTTTTTT. Translating it yields CSVGGTALNEKLFF. The gene calls are TRBV29-1 and TRBJ1-4; 7 bases are a match to TRBD1. Germline lookup yields CDR1 SQVTM and CDR2 ANQGSEA. The junction had 7 bases not matched to a gene; V was cut back by 4 bases and J by 5 bases. The CDR3 consists of 14 residues.

In this sample, this clonotype turned up many times. The chain joins TRBV7-9 to TRBJ2-1; D gene unclear. The V end was cut by 7 bases, the J end by 7 bases, with 8 bases between. Germline V gene lookup returns CDR1 SEHNR and CDR2 FQNEAQ (reference sequence). CDR3 length equals 11 residues. CDR3 sequence (DNA): TGTGCCAGCAAAGGGCAAAATGAGCAGTTCTTC. Its protein is CASKGQNEQFF.

This clonotype was observed many times. The chain links TRBV5-1 to TRBJ2-7, with 7 bases fitting TRBD1. CDR1 and CDR2 from the germline V gene are SGHRS and YFSETQ. V dropped 4 bases and J dropped 2; count of bases not matched to a gene: 9. The CDR3 has 15 residues. CDR3 region: CASSVDPGGPYEQYF. CDR3 nucleotides: TGCGCCAGCAGCGTCGACCCAGGGGGACCCTACGAGCAGTACTTC.

This clonotype was found a few times. The V gene is TRBV12-3 or TRBV12-4, the J gene TRBJ2-5; D is uncertain. The CDR3 runs to 13 residues. The germline V and J ends were trimmed by 2 bases and 2 bases, with 6 bases remaining between them. The CDR3 DNA reads TGTGCCAGCAGTTTATCGCTACAAGAGACCCAGTACTTC. Its protein product is CASSLSLQETQYF.

The chain combines TRBV7-2 with TRBJ2-1, with 9 bases matching TRBD1. V shed 3 bases, J shed 7 bases, and the junction held 7 bases outside the gene matches. CDR3 size: 15 residues. Per the germline V gene, CDR1 is SGHTA and CDR2 is FQGNSA. Here the CDR3 reads CASSFGTGLLNEQFF. CDR3 DNA: TGTGCCAGCAGCTTTGGGACAGGGCTTTTGAATGAGCAGTTCTTC.

This clonotype has at least ten counts. In nucleotides, the CDR3 is TGTGCCAGCAGCCTAGACCGCGCGGACCAGCCCCAGCATTTT. Encoded protein: CASSLDRADQPQHF. The V gene is TRBV7-9, the J gene TRBJ1-5; D ambiguous. Looked up from germline, CDR1 is SEHNR and CDR2 is FQNEAQ (reference sequence). The CDR3 runs to 14 residues. The V and J ends lost 5 bases and 7 bases respectively, with 15 bases between them.

The table lists this clonotype with many counts. The rearrangement uses TRBV7-2 and TRBJ2-7; no reliable D call. The CDR3 runs to 11 residues. Germline loops: CDR1 SGHTA, CDR2 FQGNSA. V lost 1 base to trimming and J lost 12 bases, with 10 bases between them. As DNA, the CDR3 is TGTGCCAGCAGCTTAGGTCGGGTCCCGTACTTC. It is translated as CASSLGRVPYF.

This clonotype was observed a handful of times. The chain combines TRBV6-5 with TRBJ2-2; D gene ambiguous. CDR1 is MNHEY, CDR2 SVGAGI, per germline. This CDR3 spans 11 amino acids. Between the trimmed V and J ends, which lost 3 bases and 8 bases, there was a span of 4 bases. The DNA for the CDR3 is TGTGCCAGCAGTTATTGGGGGGAGCTGTTTTTT. Amino acid sequence: CASSYWGELFF.

This clonotype was seen ten or more times. This chain joins TRBV20-1 and TRBJ2-1; unclear D gene. The CDR3 is 15 residues long. Germline lookup yields CDR1 DFQATT and CDR2 SNEGSKA (reference sequence). V lost 7 bases and J lost 2, with 18 bases in between. DNA of the CDR3: TGCAGTGTTACTCCATTCAGCCGAACCTACAATGAGCAGTTCTTC. Translation: CSVTPFSRTYNEQFF.

Turning to this clonotype: It may be a read error: a sequence one base away is much more abundant. V gene TRBV11-2 combines with J gene TRBJ1-1; no definite D call. Germline V gene data show CDR1 as SGHAT and CDR2 as FQNNGV. The CDR3 loop spans 16 amino acids. V was pared by 5 bases and J by 1 base, with 17 bases between. CDR3 DNA: TGTGCCAGCAGCCAGTTGGGGTTGGGCGCGAACACTGAAGCTTTCTTT. Translated, it gives CASSQLGLGANTEAFF.

This clonotype was detected only a few times. V is TRBV5-1 and J is TRBJ2-3, with TRBD1 matching over 10 bases. The CDR3 has 17 residues. Unmatched junction bases numbered 6, after V lost 1 base and J lost 1 base. Germline CDR1 SGHRS, CDR2 YFSETQ. CDR3 nucleotide sequence: TGCGCCAGCAGCTTGTTAGGGACAGGGGCACGCACAGATACGCAGTATTTT. Its protein product is CASSLLGTGARTDTQYF.

This clonotype was counted ten times or more. The chain employs TRBV9 and TRBJ2-1, with 7 bases lining up with TRBD2. Per the germline V gene, CDR1 is SGDLS and CDR2 is YYNGEE. The CDR3 is 16 residues long. Trimming cost V 0 bases and J 4 bases; bases outside gene matches: 7. As DNA, the CDR3 is TGTGCCAGCAGCGTAGGTGCGGGGGAGCTTTACAATGAGCAGTTCTTC. It codes for CASSVGAGELYNEQFF.

This clonotype appeared many times. This chain links TRBV5-1 with TRBJ2-1; the D gene could be TRBD1 or TRBD2 (5 bases each). V lost 3 bases and J 7 bases, leaving 14 bases between the germline ends. Germline CDR1 is SGHRS and CDR2 is YFSETQ. This CDR3 has 14 residues. CDR3 DNA: TGCGCCAGCAGCTACCGGACGGGACGAAATGAGCAGTTCTTC. Translation: CASSYRTGRNEQFF.

The genes are TRBV18 and TRBJ1-3; D is uncertain. The CDR3 length is 15 residues. Germline V gives CDR1 KGHSH, CDR2 LQKENI. The V end was cut by 6 bases, the J end by 0 bases, with 12 bases between. The CDR3 loop reads CASSPLENSGNTIYF. CDR3 coding DNA: TGTGCCAGCTCCCCTTTGGAGAACTCTGGAAACACCATATATTTT. Full variable domain (remainder filled in from reference TRBV18 and TRBJ1-3): NAGVMQNPRHLVRRRGQEARLRCSPMKGHSHVYWYRQLPEEGLKFMVYLQKENIIDESGMPKERFSAEFPKEGPSILRIQQVVRGDSAAYFCASSPLENSGNTIYFGEGSWLTVV.

This clonotype was picked up many times. The genes are TRBV20-1 and TRBJ2-1; D gene unclear. Germline-derived CDR1 and CDR2 are DFQATT and SNEGSKA (reference sequence). This CDR3 has 12 amino acids. V lost 6 bases and J 4 bases, leaving 10 bases between the germline ends. The CDR3 coding sequence is TGCAGTGCCAGACCGATTTACAATGAGCAGTTCTTC. It encodes CSARPIYNEQFF.

This clonotype was picked up many times. This chain links TRBV15 with TRBJ2-5; 10 bases map to TRBD1. The CDR3 extends over 15 amino acids. In germline, CDR1 is LNHNV, CDR2 YYDKDF (reference sequence). Trimming cost V 5 bases and J 3 bases; bases outside gene matches: 6. The CDR3 region is CATSDRTGGKETQYF. DNA for the CDR3: TGTGCCACCAGCGACCGGACAGGGGGAAAAGAGACCCAGTACTTC.

Here the CDR3 reads CSAARGPPDTQYF. In DNA form, the CDR3 reads TGCAGTGCAGCCCGGGGGCCCCCGGATACGCAGTATTTT. This rearrangement joins TRBV20-1 to TRBJ2-3; D possibly matches TRBD1 or TRBD2 (6 bases each). CDR3 length: 13 amino acids. Trimming took off 6 bases at V and 6 bases at J, with 16 bases between the two ends. From germline, CDR1 is DFQATT and CDR2 SNEGSKA (reference sequence).